A selection of T cell receptor beta chains follows, all from one sample in a study of blood T cell repertoires in COVID-19. TCRdb's copy holds only in-frame clones and misses some; the assay was immunoSEQ multiplex PCR. The table shows approximately 360,000 clones, with over 80% occurring only once. Sequencing input: PBMCs or T cells enriched from blood (not recorded which). Receptor source: a woman in her forties or fifties who had recovered from COVID-19. The CDR3 runs from the conserved cysteine through the conserved F or W. Each record gives: clone size, J gene, D gene, V gene, CDR3 DNA, CDR3 protein. D genes are given only for firm matches. Clone size is not always given. Where it is, it says once, few, many or a class for expanded clones.

clone_size: once
j_call: TRBJ2-5
d_call: TRBD2
v_call: TRBV3-1/TRBV3-2
cdr3_nt: TGTGCCAGCAGCTGGACTAGCGGGAGTCGTTTGAGCGGGACCCAGTACTTC
cdr3_aa: CASSWTSGSRLSGTQYF

clone_size: .
j_call: TRBJ2-1
d_call: TRBD1
v_call: TRBV19
cdr3_nt: TGTGCCAGTAGTATGGACAGGGGGGCCGATGAGCAGTTCTTC
cdr3_aa: CASSMDRGADEQFF

clone_size: few
j_call: TRBJ1-2
d_call: .
v_call: TRBV10-2
cdr3_nt: TGCGCCAGCAGTGAGTCGCAGGAAATCTATGGCTACACCTTC
cdr3_aa: CASSESQEIYGYTF

clone_size: .
j_call: TRBJ2-5
d_call: .
v_call: TRBV30
cdr3_nt: TGTGCCTGGAGTGAGGGGTCCAAAGAGACCCAGTACTTC
cdr3_aa: CAWSEGSKETQYF

clone_size: .
j_call: TRBJ2-1
d_call: TRBD2
v_call: TRBV19
cdr3_nt: TGTGCCAGTAGTATAGTTGGACTAGCGGGGGTGTACAATGAGCAGTTCTTC
cdr3_aa: CASSIVGLAGVYNEQFF

clone_size: .
j_call: TRBJ1-3
d_call: .
v_call: TRBV7-2
cdr3_nt: TGTGCCAGCAGCCCAAAAATGATCCAGAACTCTGGAAACACCATATATTTT
cdr3_aa: CASSPKMIQNSGNTIYF

clone_size: .
j_call: TRBJ2-2
d_call: TRBD1
v_call: TRBV6-5
cdr3_nt: TGTGCCAGCGGACAGGGGGCGTCCGGGGAGCTGTTTTTT
cdr3_aa: CASGQGASGELFF

clone_size: .
j_call: TRBJ2-2
d_call: TRBD2
v_call: TRBV11-2
cdr3_nt: TGTGCCAGCAACAAACCGGAACTAGCGGTTAACACCGGGGAGCTGTTTTTT
cdr3_aa: CASNKPELAVNTGELFF

clone_size: .
j_call: TRBJ1-2
d_call: .
v_call: TRBV6-5
cdr3_nt: TGTGCCAGCAGTTACATCCGGGGAGCCCTGTCCTATGGCTACACCTTC
cdr3_aa: CASSYIRGALSYGYTF

clone_size: .
j_call: TRBJ2-1
d_call: .
v_call: TRBV6-5
cdr3_nt: TGTGCCAGCCGGGGAGACGGATACAATGAGCAGTTCTTC
cdr3_aa: CASRGDGYNEQFF

clone_size: once
j_call: TRBJ2-1
d_call: .
v_call: TRBV6-4
cdr3_nt: TGTGCCAGCAGCCTGAATCCGGGACTTAGCAGTGAGCAGTTCTTC
cdr3_aa: CASSLNPGLSSEQFF

clone_size: .
j_call: TRBJ1-2
d_call: .
v_call: TRBV6-1
cdr3_nt: TGTGCCAGCAGTGAAGCGTCAGCTAACTATGGCTACACCTTC
cdr3_aa: CASSEASANYGYTF

clone_size: .
j_call: TRBJ1-1
d_call: TRBD1
v_call: TRBV25-1
cdr3_nt: TGTGCCAGTGGACAGGGGAACACTGAAGCTTTCTTT
cdr3_aa: CASGQGNTEAFF

clone_size: .
j_call: TRBJ1-6
d_call: TRBD1
v_call: TRBV27
cdr3_nt: TGTGCCAGCAGTCCGACAGGGGGCGCGTCACCCCTCCACTTT
cdr3_aa: CASSPTGGASPLHF

clone_size: .
j_call: TRBJ2-1
d_call: TRBD2
v_call: TRBV4-3
cdr3_nt: TGCGCCAGCAGCCAATCGGGACTAGCAAGTGAGCAGTTCTTC
cdr3_aa: CASSQSGLASEQFF

clone_size: few
j_call: TRBJ1-1
d_call: TRBD1
v_call: TRBV7-2
cdr3_nt: TGTGCCAGCAGCCCACAAGGGGGCCTTTTTGAAGCTTTCTTT
cdr3_aa: CASSPQGGLFEAFF

clone_size: .
j_call: TRBJ1-4
d_call: TRBD1
v_call: TRBV7-6
cdr3_nt: TGTGCCAGCAGCCCGAGGGACAGGGGGAATGAAAAACTGTTTTTT
cdr3_aa: CASSPRDRGNEKLFF

clone_size: few
j_call: TRBJ1-5
d_call: TRBD1
v_call: TRBV7-2
cdr3_nt: TGTGCCAGCAGCAGCGACAGGACAGGTCAGCCCCAGCATTTT
cdr3_aa: CASSSDRTGQPQHF

clone_size: .
j_call: TRBJ2-1
d_call: TRBD1
v_call: TRBV18
cdr3_nt: TGTGCCAGCTCACCGAGACAGGGTACCAATGAGCAGTTCTTC
cdr3_aa: CASSPRQGTNEQFF

clone_size: few
j_call: TRBJ1-2
d_call: .
v_call: TRBV6-5
cdr3_nt: TGTGCCAGCAGACCAGCGGGGAGAAATAACTATGGCTACACCTTC
cdr3_aa: CASRPAGRNNYGYTF

clone_size: .
j_call: TRBJ1-6
d_call: TRBD1
v_call: TRBV11-1
cdr3_nt: TGTGCCAGCAGCCGCTCGGACAGGGAATTTTCACCCCTCCACTTT
cdr3_aa: CASSRSDREFSPLHF

clone_size: .
j_call: TRBJ2-7
d_call: .
v_call: TRBV25-1
cdr3_nt: TGTGCCAGCAGTGACACAGGGCCAAGCTCCTACGAGCAGTACTTC
cdr3_aa: CASSDTGPSSYEQYF

clone_size: .
j_call: TRBJ1-2
d_call: .
v_call: TRBV6-1
cdr3_nt: TGTGCCAGCAGTGAAGGCGGGGCCTCCTATGGCTACACCTTC
cdr3_aa: CASSEGGASYGYTF

clone_size: .
j_call: TRBJ1-1
d_call: .
v_call: TRBV5-1
cdr3_nt: TGCGCCAGCAGCTGGGACAACTGGAACACTGAAGCTTTCTTT
cdr3_aa: CASSWDNWNTEAFF

clone_size: .
j_call: TRBJ1-1
d_call: .
v_call: TRBV25-1
cdr3_nt: TGTGCCAGCAGACGCACAAACGGGGGGTCTGAAGCTTTCTTT
cdr3_aa: CASRRTNGGSEAFF

clone_size: once
j_call: TRBJ2-5
d_call: TRBD1
v_call: TRBV30
cdr3_nt: TGTGCCTGGAGTGGACAGGGGCAGGGGGCCCAGTACTTC
cdr3_aa: CAWSGQGQGAQYF

clone_size: .
j_call: TRBJ1-6
d_call: .
v_call: TRBV30
cdr3_nt: TGTGCCTGGAGTCCCCTCAACGGGGTTCGTAATTCACCCCTCCACTTT
cdr3_aa: CAWSPLNGVRNSPLHF

clone_size: .
j_call: TRBJ2-5
d_call: .
v_call: TRBV10-3
cdr3_nt: TGTGCCATCAGTGAACTGAGGGAGACCCAGTACTTC
cdr3_aa: CAISELRETQYF

clone_size: .
j_call: TRBJ1-6
d_call: .
v_call: TRBV6-2/TRBV6-3
cdr3_nt: TGTGCCAGCAGCGTCGGGACAAATTCACCCCTCCACTTT
cdr3_aa: CASSVGTNSPLHF

clone_size: .
j_call: TRBJ1-4
d_call: .
v_call: TRBV11-2
cdr3_nt: TGTGCCAGCAGCCCATCGGAGGCGCGGCTGGAAAAACTGTTTTTT
cdr3_aa: CASSPSEARLEKLFF

clone_size: .
j_call: TRBJ1-1
d_call: .
v_call: TRBV15
cdr3_nt: TGTGCCACCAGCCTCGATTGGAGGTTGAACACTGAAGCTTTCTTT
cdr3_aa: CATSLDWRLNTEAFF

clone_size: .
j_call: TRBJ1-2
d_call: TRBD1
v_call: TRBV3-1/TRBV3-2
cdr3_nt: TGTGCCAGCAGCCAGACAGGGGCGGGAGGCTACACCTTC
cdr3_aa: CASSQTGAGGYTF

clone_size: .
j_call: TRBJ1-1
d_call: TRBD1
v_call: TRBV28
cdr3_nt: TGTGCCAGCAGTTTGCGTCCCGGGACAGGCAACAGGGGGGAAGCTTTCTTT
cdr3_aa: CASSLRPGTGNRGEAFF

clone_size: .
j_call: TRBJ1-6
d_call: TRBD1
v_call: TRBV6-4
cdr3_nt: TGTGCCAGCAGTGAGGACAGGGTTAATTCACCCCTCCACTTT
cdr3_aa: CASSEDRVNSPLHF

clone_size: .
j_call: TRBJ2-1
d_call: .
v_call: TRBV7-2
cdr3_nt: TGTGCCAGCAGCTTAGTTGGTGAGGGTGAATACAATGAGCAGTTCTTC
cdr3_aa: CASSLVGEGEYNEQFF

clone_size: .
j_call: TRBJ2-1
d_call: TRBD2
v_call: TRBV7-9
cdr3_nt: TGTGCCAGCAGCTTAGAGGCTAGCGGGGAACGGTTCTTC
cdr3_aa: CASSLEASGERFF

clone_size: .
j_call: TRBJ1-1
d_call: TRBD1
v_call: TRBV6-5
cdr3_nt: TGTGCCAGCAGTCGGGACAGGGTCAACACTGAAGCTTTCTTT
cdr3_aa: CASSRDRVNTEAFF

clone_size: .
j_call: TRBJ2-1
d_call: TRBD1
v_call: TRBV6-5
cdr3_nt: TGTGCCAGCAGACCCGACAGGGCTTACGGGGAGCAGTTCTTC
cdr3_aa: CASRPDRAYGEQFF

clone_size: once
j_call: TRBJ1-1
d_call: TRBD1
v_call: TRBV11-3
cdr3_nt: TGTGCCAGCAGCCCAACAGGGGGCAGAACTGAAGCTTTCTTT
cdr3_aa: CASSPTGGRTEAFF

clone_size: once
j_call: TRBJ1-1
d_call: .
v_call: TRBV9
cdr3_nt: TGTGCCAGCAGCGTAGTAGCCTTGGGTTCGGGGAGGAACACTGAAGCTTTCTTT
cdr3_aa: CASSVVALGSGRNTEAFF

clone_size: .
j_call: TRBJ2-2
d_call: .
v_call: TRBV3-1/TRBV3-2
cdr3_nt: TGTGCCAGCAGCCTACGGGGATGGGTACCCGGGGAGCTGTTTTTT
cdr3_aa: CASSLRGWVPGELFF

clone_size: .
j_call: TRBJ1-5
d_call: .
v_call: TRBV5-8
cdr3_nt: TGTGCCAGCAGCTTGAGGGGGGGCCGGAATCAGCCCCAGCATTTT
cdr3_aa: CASSLRGGRNQPQHF

clone_size: .
j_call: TRBJ2-1
d_call: TRBD2
v_call: TRBV7-6
cdr3_nt: TGTGCCAGCAGCTTAAACGTAGCGGGGGGGAACAATGAGCAGTTCTTC
cdr3_aa: CASSLNVAGGNNEQFF

clone_size: .
j_call: TRBJ1-4
d_call: .
v_call: TRBV2
cdr3_nt: TGTGCCAGCAGTTTAAGAGCGGGTCAGATTAATGAAAAACTGTTTTTT
cdr3_aa: CASSLRAGQINEKLFF

clone_size: .
j_call: TRBJ1-4
d_call: TRBD1
v_call: TRBV15
cdr3_nt: TGTGCCACCAGTCCCAGGGGGATAGGGAAACTGTTTTTT
cdr3_aa: CATSPRGIGKLFF

clone_size: .
j_call: TRBJ2-1
d_call: .
v_call: TRBV15
cdr3_nt: TGTGCCACCAGCAGCCATCACCGACAGGCGTACAATGAGCAGTTCTTC
cdr3_aa: CATSSHHRQAYNEQFF

clone_size: .
j_call: TRBJ2-7
d_call: TRBD2
v_call: TRBV30
cdr3_nt: TGTGCCTGGAGTGCACTAGCGGGAGTCGGCGAGCAGTACTTC
cdr3_aa: CAWSALAGVGEQYF

clone_size: .
j_call: TRBJ1-4
d_call: .
v_call: TRBV4-2
cdr3_nt: TGTGCCAGCAGCCAAGAGGCGACAGGTTCTTCAGTAAAACTGTTTTTT
cdr3_aa: CASSQEATGSSVKLFF

clone_size: .
j_call: TRBJ2-1
d_call: TRBD1
v_call: TRBV4-1
cdr3_nt: TGCGCCAGCCGATGGGGGACAGGGTTTTTCTATGAGCAGTTCTTC
cdr3_aa: CASRWGTGFFYEQFF

clone_size: .
j_call: TRBJ2-5
d_call: .
v_call: TRBV6-2/TRBV6-3
cdr3_nt: TGTGCCAGCAGCCGCCCGGACTATCAAGAGACCCAGTACTTC
cdr3_aa: CASSRPDYQETQYF

clone_size: .
j_call: TRBJ2-2
d_call: TRBD1
v_call: TRBV11-2
cdr3_nt: TGTGCCAGCAGCACCCCAGAGACAGGGGCCGGGGAGCTGTTTTTT
cdr3_aa: CASSTPETGAGELFF

clone_size: .
j_call: TRBJ1-2
d_call: TRBD1
v_call: TRBV6-5
cdr3_nt: TGTGCCATAACGACAGGGGCAGGCGGCTACACCTTC
cdr3_aa: CAITTGAGGYTF

clone_size: .
j_call: TRBJ2-7
d_call: TRBD1
v_call: TRBV30
cdr3_nt: TGTGCCTGGAGTGTAAAGGGGGCTGGCGAGCAGTACTTC
cdr3_aa: CAWSVKGAGEQYF